Reported below is one TCR beta chain. These data come from a study of cytomegalovirus exposure and HLA in healthy donors. Despite likely unrecorded immune exposures, the donors were nominally healthy at the time of sampling. The CDR3 is made up of 14 amino acids. Between the trimmed V and J ends, which lost 3 bases and 1 base, there was a span of 10 bases. Per the germline V gene, CDR1 is SGHRS and CDR2 is YFSETQ. 60 Vbeta and 13 Jbeta primers were used in PCR. Using immunoSEQ multiplex PCR, the repertoire was profiled, and TCRdb retains in-frame clones only, with some absent. In total, the table holds about 31,000 clones.

The sequencing input was PBMCs. This sequence was found in a female donor in good health and CMV-seronegative. The chain couples TRBV5-1 to TRBJ2-5; perhaps TRBD2 as D (6 bases). The CDR3 loop is CASSWRDGQETQYF. The CDR3 DNA reads TGCGCCAGCAGCTGGAGGGACGGCCAAGAGACCCAGTACTTC.